These T cell receptor beta chains were read from a single sample in a study of T cell changes during pregnancy in multiple sclerosis. Sequencing was performed with immunoSEQ multiplex PCR; in TCRdb, only in-frame clones are kept and a portion is missing. In the table there are tens of thousands of clones, around nine tenths of which are singletons. Sequenced here: CD4+ T cells from peripheral blood mononuclear cells, sampled before pregnancy. The receptors were sampled from a female donor with multiple sclerosis, enrolled in a pregnancy study. Both conserved end residues are part of each CDR3. D genes are given only for firm matches. The size entry is marked missing in some rows and otherwise reads once, few, many or a size class.

J | size | D | V | DNA | CDR3
TRBJ2-7 | once | TRBD1 | TRBV5-1 | TGCGCCAGCAGCAAGGGGGGTCTGGGGACAGGGTCTCACGAGCAGTACTTC | CASSKGGLGTGSHEQYF
TRBJ1-1 | NA | TRBD1 | TRBV7-9 | TGTGCCGGTTCGGAGGGGGCCGGGACCAACACTGAAGCTTTCTTT | CAGSEGAGTNTEAFF
TRBJ1-1 | few | TRBD1 | TRBV15 | TGTGCCACCAGCGGGGGACAGAAAGAGAGTGAAGCTTTCTTT | CATSGGQKESEAFF
TRBJ2-1 | NA | NA | TRBV18 | TGTGCCAGCTCACCCCTAGATGTTGGTGAGCAGTTCTTC | CASSPLDVGEQFF
TRBJ2-7 | NA | NA | TRBV10-1 | TGCGCCAGCAGTGCCGGCTACGAGCAGTACTTC | CASSAGYEQYF
TRBJ2-2 | once | NA | TRBV5-1 | TGCGCCAGCAGCTTTTTGGCCGGGAACGGGAACACCGGGGAGCTGTTTTTT | CASSFLAGNGNTGELFF
TRBJ1-2 | NA | TRBD1 | TRBV28 | TGTGCCAGCAGCCGACAGGGGGCGGCTGGCTACACCTTC | CASSRQGAAGYTF
TRBJ1-6 | NA | NA | TRBV6-5 | TGTGCCAGCAGTTATTTTAGTATCTCCTATAATTCACCCCTCCACTTT | CASSYFSISYNSPLHF
TRBJ1-5 | once | TRBD1 | TRBV2 | TGTGCCAGCAGTGACCGGACAGGTGCCTTCAATCAGCCCCAGCATTTT | CASSDRTGAFNQPQHF
TRBJ1-1 | once | NA | TRBV7-9 | TGTGCCAGCAGCTTGGCCCTCTCGGGCACTGAAGCTTTCTTT | CASSLALSGTEAFF
TRBJ2-5 | NA | TRBD2 | TRBV15 | TGTGCCACCAGCAGAGGTGGGGCGGGAGCCCTAGAGACCCAGTACTTC | CATSRGGAGALETQYF
TRBJ1-2 | NA | NA | TRBV30 | TGTGCCTGGAGTGTACAGAGATACTATGGCTACACCTTC | CAWSVQRYYGYTF
TRBJ1-1 | NA | NA | TRBV5-6 | TGTGCCAGCAGCTTGAAAGGGGGGGTTGAAGCTTTCTTT | CASSLKGGVEAFF
TRBJ2-7 | NA | NA | TRBV19 | TGTGCCAGTAGCCCTCCAGGGTACGAGCAGTACTTC | CASSPPGYEQYF
TRBJ1-3 | NA | NA | TRBV10-3 | TGTGCCATCAGTGATGGAGGGACGGCCGTTACCATATATTTT | CAISDGGTAVTIYF
TRBJ2-7 | NA | NA | TRBV7-9 | TGTGCCAGCAGCCCCGTAGGAGGACGAGAGCAGTACTTC | CASSPVGGREQYF
TRBJ2-3 | NA | TRBD2 | TRBV11-2 | TGTGCCAGCAGCTTAGTAGCGGGGGGCCCAGATACGCAGTATTTT | CASSLVAGGPDTQYF
TRBJ2-1 | NA | TRBD1 | TRBV5-5 | TGTGCCAGCAGCCGAACAGGGGTTACCTTCAATGAGCAGTTCTTC | CASSRTGVTFNEQFF
TRBJ2-3 | NA | TRBD2 | TRBV7-2 | TGTGCCAGCAGCCATTGGACTAGCGGGAGATCAAATACGCAGTATTTT | CASSHWTSGRSNTQYF
TRBJ2-7 | NA | TRBD2 | TRBV18 | TGTGCCAGCTCACCGCCAGGACTAGCGGGATCCTACGAGCAGTACTTC | CASSPPGLAGSYEQYF
TRBJ1-2 | NA | NA | TRBV10-3 | TGTGCCATCAGTGACAGGGGAGTGGGGGCTCTTGGCTACACCTTC | CAISDRGVGALGYTF
TRBJ2-3 | NA | NA | TRBV30 | TGTGCTTTTTCCCCTTTGTCCACAGATACGCAGTATTTT | CAFSPLSTDTQYF
TRBJ2-7 | once | TRBD2 | TRBV6-6 | TGTGCCAGCAGCAACGGACTAGCGGGTTACGAGCAGTACTTC | CASSNGLAGYEQYF
TRBJ1-4 | NA | NA | TRBV5-4 | TGTGCCAGCAGCCTGAGGCGTAATGAAAAACTGTTTTTT | CASSLRRNEKLFF
TRBJ2-3 | once | NA | TRBV10-3 | TGTGCCATCAGCCCGGGTCAAACAGATACGCAGTATTTT | CAISPGQTDTQYF
TRBJ1-3 | NA | TRBD1 | TRBV28 | TGTGCCAGCACCCTGTTGGGACAGGGATCTGGAAACACCATATATTTT | CASTLLGQGSGNTIYF
TRBJ1-6 | NA | NA | TRBV5-4 | TGTGCCAGCAGCGTAGGACAACCCCATAATTCACCCCTCCACTTT | CASSVGQPHNSPLHF
TRBJ2-3 | NA | TRBD2 | TRBV6-1 | TGTGCCAGCAGTGAGCTAGCGGGGGGGCCGACAGATACGCAGTATTTT | CASSELAGGPTDTQYF
TRBJ1-1 | NA | NA | TRBV5-6 | TGTGCCAGCAGCTTAGGAGGGATGGGGAACACTGAAGCTTTCTTT | CASSLGGMGNTEAFF
TRBJ1-6 | once | TRBD1 | TRBV11-1 | TGTGCCAGCAGCTCGTCAGGGGGTAATTCACCCCTCCACTTT | CASSSSGGNSPLHF
TRBJ1-2 | NA | NA | TRBV18 | TGTGCCAGCTCACCAGGTGGACAGAACTATGGCTACACCTTC | CASSPGGQNYGYTF
TRBJ2-7 | few | TRBD2 | TRBV6-1 | TGTGCCAGCAGTGAAGGAGGCGGGGGTACCTACGAGCAGTACTTC | CASSEGGGGTYEQYF
TRBJ1-5 | NA | TRBD1 | TRBV19 | TGTGCCAGTAGCAGTGACAGGGACGGTAATCAGCCCCAGCATTTT | CASSSDRDGNQPQHF
TRBJ1-1 | few | TRBD1 | TRBV27 | TGTGCCAGCATAAGGGGGACAGGTCTGAACACTGAAGCTTTCTTT | CASIRGTGLNTEAFF
TRBJ1-5 | NA | NA | TRBV2 | TGTGCCAGCAGTGAAAACAGGAATCAGCCCCAGCATTTT | CASSENRNQPQHF
TRBJ2-1 | NA | TRBD2 | TRBV19 | TGTGCCAGTAGTCTACTAGCGGGAGGGACGTACAATGAGCAGTTCTTC | CASSLLAGGTYNEQFF
TRBJ2-1 | NA | TRBD2 | TRBV19 | TGTGCCAGTAGTATAGCTAGCGGGGACAACAATGAGCAGTTCTTC | CASSIASGDNNEQFF
TRBJ1-5 | NA | TRBD1 | TRBV27 | TGTGCCAGCAGTCCCGACCGAAGACAGGGGGTTATTAGCAATCAGCCCCAGCATTTT | CASSPDRRQGVISNQPQHF
TRBJ2-2 | once | NA | TRBV19 | TGTGCCAGTAGTCTGAACGGAGGAGTAAGTTTGGAGCTGTTTTTT | CASSLNGGVSLELFF
TRBJ2-3 | NA | NA | TRBV10-3 | TGTGCCATCAGACAAACAACGAACACAGATACGCAGTATTTT | CAIRQTTNTDTQYF
TRBJ1-4 | NA | NA | TRBV6-1 | TGTGCCAGCAGTGAGAGACAGTTTAATGAAAAACTGTTTTTT | CASSERQFNEKLFF